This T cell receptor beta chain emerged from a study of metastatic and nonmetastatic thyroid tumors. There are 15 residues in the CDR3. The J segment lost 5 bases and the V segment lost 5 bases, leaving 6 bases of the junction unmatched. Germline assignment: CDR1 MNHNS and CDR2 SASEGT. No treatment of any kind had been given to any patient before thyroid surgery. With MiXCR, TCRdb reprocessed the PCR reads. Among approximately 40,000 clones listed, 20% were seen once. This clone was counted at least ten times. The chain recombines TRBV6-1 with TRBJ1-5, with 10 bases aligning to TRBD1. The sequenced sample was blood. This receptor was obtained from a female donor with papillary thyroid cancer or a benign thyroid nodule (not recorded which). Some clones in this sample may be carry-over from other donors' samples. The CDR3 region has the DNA TGTGCCAGCAGTTGGACAGGGGGTGTGGATCAGCCCCAGCATTTT. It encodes CASSWTGGVDQPQHF.